The 28 T cell receptor beta chains below were found in one sample sequenced in a study of vaccination effects on CD4 cells after COVID-19. Prior to sequencing, the ViraFEST assay stimulated PBMC with viral peptide pools, which expanded the antigen-specific CD4+ T cells. CD4+ T cells were isolated after about eleven days of culture. Every participant took two doses of the BNT162b2 or mRNA-1273 vaccine. These TCRs' antigens remain unknown. Sequenced by immunoSEQ multiplex PCR; TCRdb stores in-frame clones only, minus some. This table has roughly 59,000 clones, roughly 78% appearing once. This specimen consisted of CD4+ T cells from PBMCs cultured with HCoV-OC43 spike peptides, obtained after COVID-19 vaccination. Subset in this sample: HCoV-OC43 spike overlapping peptide pool stimulation. The receptors shown here come from a human donor who received a COVID-19 vaccine.

This clone has just a few counts. V gene TRBV11-2 combines with J gene TRBJ1-1; no reliable D call. The CDR3 sequence is 15 residues long. Trimming pared 1 base from V and 0 bases from J, leaving 9 bases between. CDR1 is SGHAT and CDR2 is FQNNGV in the germline V gene. The CDR3 DNA is TGTGCCAGCAGCTTAGCCCCAGGAGTGAACACTGAAGCTTTCTTT. This codes for CASSLAPGVNTEAFF.

The chain has TRBV11-2 and TRBJ1-1, with a possible D match to TRBD1 (5 bases). The V end was cut by 3 bases, the J end by 4 bases, with 6 bases between. The CDR3 consists of 12 residues. Germline V gene data show CDR1 as SGHAT and CDR2 as FQNNGV. The DNA for the CDR3 is TGTGCCAGCAGCTTGCAGGGCACTGAAGCTTTCTTT. The encoded protein is CASSLQGTEAFF. The full variable domain, with the rest looked up from reference TRBV11-2 and TRBJ1-1, is EAGVAQSPRYKIIEKRQSVAFWCNPISGHATLYWYQQILGQGPKLLIQFQNNGVVDDSQLPKDRFSAERLKGVDSTLKIQPAKLEDSAVYLCASSLQGTEAFFGQGTRLTVV.

The count of this clone is one. The V and J genes are TRBV24-1 and TRBJ2-5; tentatively, D is TRBD1 (5 bases). Trimming pared 4 bases from V and 5 bases from J, leaving 16 bases between. The CDR3 extends over 15 amino acids. The germline CDR1 and CDR2 sequences are KGHDR and SFDVKD. CDR3: CATSDSRGFGETQYF. Here the CDR3 DNA reads TGTGCCACCAGTGACTCTAGGGGCTTCGGGGAGACCCAGTACTTC.

The chain carries TRBV18 and TRBJ1-4; tentatively, D is TRBD1 (6 bases). The CDR3 runs to 14 residues. Germline V CDR1 and CDR2: KGHSH, LQKENI. Trimming pared 1 base from V and 8 bases from J, leaving 11 bases between. The CDR3 spells CASSPRAGEEKLFF. In DNA, the CDR3 is TGTGCCAGCTCACCACGGGCAGGGGAAGAAAAACTGTTTTTT.

The J gene is TRBJ2-3, the V gene TRBV25-1, with 7 bases matching TRBD1. The germline gives CDR1 MGHDK, CDR2 SYGVNS. CDR3 length: 13 residues. V lost 5 bases and J lost 6; bases outside the gene matches: 5. The DNA for the CDR3 is TGTGCCAGCAGTCTGGACAGGCGGGATACGCAGTATTTT. This encodes CASSLDRRDTQYF.

V usage is TRBV10-1 and J usage is TRBJ2-5, with D perhaps TRBD1 (7 bases). V lost 5 bases to trimming and J lost 4 bases, with 11 bases between them. CDR1 is WNHNN and CDR2 is SYGVQD in the germline V gene (reference sequence). The CDR3 has 13 amino acids. CDR3 loop: CASSRQGGETQYF. The CDR3 nucleotides are TGCGCCAGCAGTCGACAGGGAGGAGAGACCCAGTACTTC.

The J gene is TRBJ1-1, the V gene TRBV18; 8 bases align to TRBD1. The CDR3 totals 13 residues. CDR1 is KGHSH, CDR2 LQKENI, per germline. V was pared by 6 bases and J by 3 bases, with 3 bases of the junction left unmatched. The CDR3 bases are TGTGCCAGCTCGGCGGACAGGGACACTGAAGCTTTCTTT. Encoded protein: CASSADRDTEAFF.

The rearrangement joins TRBV24-1 to TRBJ2-3, with a possible D match to TRBD2 (6 bases). Per the germline V gene, CDR1 is KGHDR and CDR2 is SFDVKD. V was cut by 3 bases and J by 3 bases, with 18 bases left in between. The CDR3 runs 17 residues. CDR3 nucleotide sequence: TGTGCCACCAGTGATCCCGGGCGGGGACTTACGACAGATACGCAGTATTTT. As protein: CATSDPGRGLTTDTQYF.

V usage is TRBV3-1 (or the pseudogene TRBV3-2) and J usage is TRBJ1-1; no firm D call. V was clipped by 0 bases and J by 10 bases, with 9 bases between them. The CDR3 has 12 residues. Germline CDR1 is LGHDT and CDR2 is YNNKEL (reference sequence). The CDR3 sequence: CASSQDSGRAFF. CDR3 nucleotides: TGTGCCAGCAGCCAAGATTCTGGGAGAGCTTTCTTT.

The chain couples TRBV28 to TRBJ2-7; D might be TRBD2 (5 bases). The V and J ends lost 6 bases and 4 bases respectively, with 13 bases between them. This CDR3 is built from 13 residues. The germline CDR1 and CDR2 sequences are MDHEN and SYDVKM. The CDR3 is CASSRGGQYEQYV. The CDR3 DNA reads as TGTGCCAGCAGCCGCGGCGGGCAGTACGAGCAGTACGTC.

This clone has more than one count but fewer than ten. The chain recombines TRBV28 with TRBJ1-3; D uncertain. Germline V gene data show CDR1 as MDHEN and CDR2 as SYDVKM. This CDR3 comprises 14 residues. V lost 6 bases to trimming and J lost 0 bases, with 9 bases between them. The CDR3 loop reads CASRVSNSGNTIYF. CDR3 in DNA: TGTGCCAGCAGAGTGTCCAACTCTGGAAACACCATATATTTT.

The gene calls are TRBV9 and TRBJ2-7; TRBD2 agrees at 7 bases. Per the germline V gene, CDR1 is SGDLS and CDR2 is YYNGEE. The junction had 5 bases not matched to a gene; V was cut back by 2 bases and J by 6 bases. The CDR3 contains 13 residues. For the CDR3, the DNA is TGTGCCAGCAGCGTTGGGGGGGGTTTCGAGCAGTACGTC. This codes for CASSVGGGFEQYV.

The chain links TRBV5-1 to TRBJ1-1, with 9 bases aligning to TRBD1. The CDR3 has 16 residues. From germline, CDR1 is SGHRS and CDR2 YFSETQ. V shed 5 bases, J shed 1 base, and the junction held 9 bases outside the gene matches. CDR3 loop: CASRAASQGANTEAFF. The CDR3, as DNA: TGCGCCAGCAGGGCCGCCTCACAGGGGGCGAACACTGAAGCTTTCTTT.

The chain couples TRBV5-5 to TRBJ1-5, with 11 positions matching TRBD1. Germline loops: CDR1 SGHKS, CDR2 YYEKEE (reference sequence). J lost 2 bases, V lost 2 bases, and 15 bases had no gene match. This CDR3 region has 20 residues. The CDR3 sequence: CASSFSSPGQGGIGNQPQHF. CDR3 sequence (DNA): TGTGCCAGCAGCTTTTCGTCCCCGGGACAGGGGGGAATTGGCAATCAGCCCCAGCATTTT.

This clone was observed once. CDR3 DNA sequence: TGTGCCAGCAGTTCGGACAGGGCCAAGACTTTCTTT. This codes for CASSSDRAKTFF. This chain connects TRBV28 to TRBJ1-1; 8 positions match TRBD1. CDR1 is MDHEN, CDR2 SYDVKM, per germline. Germline trimming cut 4 bases from V and 12 bases from J; bases unmatched to any gene: 7. This CDR3 region has 12 residues.

This clone turned up a few times. The gene calls are TRBV10-1 and TRBJ1-1, with a tentative D call TRBD1 (5 bases). CDR3 length: 16 residues. Trimming removed 5 bases at V and 0 bases at J, with 16 bases between. Germline V gene lookup returns CDR1 WNHNN and CDR2 SYGVQD (reference sequence). The CDR3 is CASSKDAGTLNTEAFF. The CDR3 DNA reads as TGCGCCAGCAGTAAAGACGCCGGGACCCTGAACACTGAAGCTTTCTTT.

The V gene is TRBV7-2, the J gene TRBJ1-3, with 7 bases that match TRBD1. V lost 3 bases and J lost 1; bases outside the gene matches: 3. The CDR3 has 15 amino acids. Germline CDR1 SGHTA, CDR2 FQGNSA. The CDR3 DNA reads TGTGCCAGCAGCTTTGCAGGGGGATCTGGAAACACCATATATTTT. Translating gives CASSFAGGSGNTIYF.

V gene TRBV19 combines with J gene TRBJ2-2; 8 bases are shared with TRBD1. The germline V gene has CDR1 LNHDA and CDR2 SQIVND (reference sequence). The V segment lost 9 bases and the J segment 0 bases; nucleotides outside the gene matches: 6. The CDR3 consists of 15 residues. Here the CDR3 reads CASMTDRANTGELFF. CDR3 in DNA: TGTGCCAGCATGACGGACAGGGCGAACACCGGGGAGCTGTTTTTT.

In DNA, the CDR3 is TGTGCCAGCAGTTCCCGTAGGGGTTCACCCCTCCACTTT. Encoded protein: CASSSRRGSPLHF. The chain has TRBV27 and TRBJ1-6, with a possible D match to TRBD1 (5 bases). CDR1 and CDR2 (germline): MNHEY, SMNVEV (reference sequence). V lost 4 bases and J lost 9, with 10 bases in between. The CDR3 sequence is 13 residues long.

The chain links TRBV14 to TRBJ1-6; tentatively, D is TRBD1 (6 bases). The CDR3 runs to 15 residues. V was clipped by 1 base and J by 3 bases, with 7 bases between them. Germline CDR1 and CDR2: SGHDN and FVKESK. The CDR3 sequence is CASSQGQVYNSPLHF. CDR3 DNA: TGTGCCAGCAGCCAAGGACAGGTCTATAATTCACCCCTCCACTTT.

The gene calls are TRBV6-5 and TRBJ1-3; possible D gene TRBD1, 6 bases. From germline, CDR1 is MNHEY and CDR2 SVGAGI. CDR3 length: 15 amino acids. Deletions cut 8 bases from V and 4 bases from J, with 18 bases between. This chain's CDR3 is CASAPRGGSGNTIYF. The CDR3 DNA reads as TGTGCCAGCGCACCTAGGGGGGGCAGCGGAAACACCATATATTTT.

The rearrangement links TRBV19 to TRBJ2-5; perhaps D is TRBD1 or TRBD2 (5 bases each). Trimming cost V 8 bases and J 4 bases, with 8 bases left between them. The germline gives CDR1 LNHDA, CDR2 SQIVND (reference sequence). The CDR3 is 11 residues long. CDR3 loop: CASLGVETQYF. In DNA, the CDR3 is TGTGCCAGTTTGGGGGTAGAGACCCAGTACTTC.

This chain connects TRBV4-1 to TRBJ1-1, with no clear D. The CDR3 is 14 amino acids. Germline CDR1 MGHRA, CDR2 YSYEKL. Trimming removed 2 bases at V and 3 bases at J, with 10 bases between. The CDR3: CASSQIHQDTEAFF. The CDR3 DNA reads TGCGCCAGCAGCCAAATTCATCAGGACACTGAAGCTTTCTTT.

The chain employs TRBV18 and TRBJ2-5; 11 bases line up with TRBD1. Germline trimming cut 6 bases from V and 3 bases from J; bases unmatched to any gene: 3. The CDR3 runs to 14 residues. Germline V lookup: CDR1 KGHSH, CDR2 LQKENI. The CDR3 loop reads CASSWDRGEETQYF. As DNA, the CDR3 is TGTGCCAGCTCCTGGGACAGGGGGGAAGAGACCCAGTACTTC.

The chain carries TRBV6-5 and TRBJ1-5, with D uncertain. CDR1 is MNHEY and CDR2 is SVGAGI in the germline V gene. The CDR3 has 13 amino acids. Trimming took off 2 bases at V and 1 base at J, with 3 bases between the two ends. This chain's CDR3 is CASSYDSNQPQHF. CDR3 sequence (DNA): TGTGCCAGCAGTTACGACAGCAATCAGCCCCAGCATTTT.

The rearrangement uses TRBV5-1 and TRBJ1-1; no clear D gene. This CDR3 spans 13 amino acids. The V gene's germline CDR1 is SGHRS and CDR2 YFSETQ. Trimming left V 0 bases short and J 9 bases short, with 12 bases between. The CDR3: CASSLEKGTQAFF. The CDR3 DNA is TGCGCCAGCAGCTTGGAGAAGGGAACCCAAGCTTTCTTT.

On this clone itself: This specimen includes other DNA sequences encoding the same CDR3. J is TRBJ2-7 and V is TRBV5-1; D might be TRBD1 (5 bases). CDR1 is SGHRS and CDR2 is YFSETQ in the germline V gene. V lost 2 bases and J 7 bases, leaving 13 bases between the germline ends. This CDR3 contains 13 residues. In nucleotides, the CDR3 is TGCGCCAGCAGCTTAGGGCAGGGTGGAGAGCAGTACGTC. Translating gives CASSLGQGGEQYV.

V usage is TRBV6-5 and J usage is TRBJ2-7; 7 bases are shared with TRBD1. The CDR3 runs 13 residues. Germline lookup yields CDR1 MNHEY and CDR2 SVGAGI. V was clipped by 8 bases and J by 3 bases; unmatched bases: 7. The CDR3 sequence is CASHRGLDYEQYV. CDR3 coding DNA: TGTGCCAGCCACAGGGGCTTAGACTACGAGCAGTACGTC.